The rows below give T cell receptor beta chains drawn from one sample of a study of T cells expressing NK-cell markers. TCRdb re-called the 5' RACE reads; one entry per CDR3 protein, DNA not given. The clone table shows about 460,000 distinct CDR3 sequences, with the ten largest holding about 1.5%. Sequencing used blood T cells: a sorted CD56 or NKG2C T cell subset, CD4+ or CD8+ T cells, or bulk PBMC T cells (not recorded which). The receptors were gathered from a woman in her forties or fifties in good health. CDR3s include the opening cysteine and the closing phenylalanine or tryptophan.

j_call: TRBJ2-1; v_call: TRBV14; cdr3_aa: CASRGAGVNEQFF
j_call: TRBJ2-7; v_call: TRBV10-1; cdr3_aa: CASSELAETLLYEQYF
j_call: TRBJ2-5; v_call: TRBV9; cdr3_aa: CASSVDRGRETQYF
j_call: TRBJ2-2; v_call: TRBV12-3/TRBV12-4; cdr3_aa: CASRPGTRTNTGELFF
j_call: TRBJ2-1; v_call: TRBV9; cdr3_aa: CASSVDLPSGNNEQFF
j_call: TRBJ2-7; v_call: TRBV5-1; cdr3_aa: CASSLVRDGANYEQYF
j_call: TRBJ1-1; v_call: TRBV20-1; cdr3_aa: CSANSRDRGLAFF
j_call: TRBJ2-7; v_call: TRBV12-3/TRBV12-4; cdr3_aa: CASSLALGGGYEQYF
j_call: TRBJ2-5; v_call: TRBV7-2; cdr3_aa: CASSFWDSMETQYF
j_call: TRBJ2-3; v_call: TRBV19; cdr3_aa: CASKAAGFTDTQYF
j_call: TRBJ1-6; v_call: TRBV27; cdr3_aa: CASSLAGSYNSPLHF
j_call: TRBJ2-1; v_call: TRBV29-1; cdr3_aa: CSVTASLAGGVYNEQFF
j_call: TRBJ2-1; v_call: TRBV20-1; cdr3_aa: CSARDMRGNEQFF
j_call: TRBJ2-7; v_call: TRBV20-1; cdr3_aa: CSARDYDSWDEQYF
j_call: TRBJ2-1; v_call: TRBV20-1; cdr3_aa: CSARAGSMNEQFF
j_call: TRBJ2-1; v_call: TRBV29-1; cdr3_aa: CSVKTSDRQFF
j_call: TRBJ2-2; v_call: TRBV9; cdr3_aa: CASSVAQAVTGELFF
j_call: TRBJ1-1; v_call: TRBV20-1; cdr3_aa: CSAPRGVDTEAFF
j_call: TRBJ1-5; v_call: TRBV19; cdr3_aa: CATNDRGNQPQHF
j_call: TRBJ1-1; v_call: TRBV12-3/TRBV12-4; cdr3_aa: CASSFPGPGSSEAFF
j_call: TRBJ2-1; v_call: TRBV5-1; cdr3_aa: CASSIPPGGGSNEQFF
j_call: TRBJ2-1; v_call: TRBV10-3; cdr3_aa: CAISEIAGGNNEQFF
j_call: TRBJ2-4; v_call: TRBV5-1; cdr3_aa: CASSWGEGLDIQYF
j_call: TRBJ1-2; v_call: TRBV27; cdr3_aa: CASRVEWGANYGYTF
j_call: TRBJ2-5; v_call: TRBV5-1; cdr3_aa: CASRGGETQYF
j_call: TRBJ1-4; v_call: TRBV2; cdr3_aa: CASRRDTGGQNEKLFF
j_call: TRBJ1-2; v_call: TRBV25-1; cdr3_aa: CASSEPSANYGYTF
j_call: TRBJ1-2; v_call: TRBV11-3; cdr3_aa: CASSPTTAQGYTF
j_call: TRBJ2-7; v_call: TRBV6-5; cdr3_aa: CASSYRGLESYEQYF
j_call: TRBJ1-4; v_call: TRBV27; cdr3_aa: CASKSATNEKLFF
j_call: TRBJ2-3; v_call: TRBV20-1; cdr3_aa: CSAREWTSGLDTQYF
j_call: TRBJ2-2; v_call: TRBV7-9; cdr3_aa: CASSQFISYTGELFF
j_call: TRBJ2-5; v_call: TRBV5-6; cdr3_aa: CASSLEGGSYETQYF
j_call: TRBJ2-7; v_call: TRBV5-1; cdr3_aa: CASSLADRATSYEQYF
j_call: TRBJ1-1; v_call: TRBV12-3/TRBV12-4; cdr3_aa: CASSPTGPNTEAFF
j_call: TRBJ2-7; v_call: TRBV18; cdr3_aa: CASSPRAGAKSYEQYF
j_call: TRBJ2-5; v_call: TRBV5-1; cdr3_aa: CASSLPRQSVLETQYF
j_call: TRBJ1-5; v_call: TRBV6-6; cdr3_aa: CATKQGAWNQPQHF
j_call: TRBJ2-3; v_call: TRBV9; cdr3_aa: CASSPIAGVRDTQYF
j_call: TRBJ1-6; v_call: TRBV27; cdr3_aa: CASRPGRYNSPLHF
j_call: TRBJ2-3; v_call: TRBV24-1; cdr3_aa: CATSHVRGGPTDTQYF
j_call: TRBJ1-2; v_call: TRBV7-6; cdr3_aa: CASSPGGGGGYTF
j_call: TRBJ2-1; v_call: TRBV12-3/TRBV12-4; cdr3_aa: CASSLRLRVLSSYNEQFF
j_call: TRBJ2-1; v_call: TRBV6-1; cdr3_aa: CASSNPTGFEQFF
j_call: TRBJ1-5; v_call: TRBV30; cdr3_aa: CAWSWAGGQPQHF
j_call: TRBJ1-3; v_call: TRBV11-2; cdr3_aa: CASSIRGDTIYF